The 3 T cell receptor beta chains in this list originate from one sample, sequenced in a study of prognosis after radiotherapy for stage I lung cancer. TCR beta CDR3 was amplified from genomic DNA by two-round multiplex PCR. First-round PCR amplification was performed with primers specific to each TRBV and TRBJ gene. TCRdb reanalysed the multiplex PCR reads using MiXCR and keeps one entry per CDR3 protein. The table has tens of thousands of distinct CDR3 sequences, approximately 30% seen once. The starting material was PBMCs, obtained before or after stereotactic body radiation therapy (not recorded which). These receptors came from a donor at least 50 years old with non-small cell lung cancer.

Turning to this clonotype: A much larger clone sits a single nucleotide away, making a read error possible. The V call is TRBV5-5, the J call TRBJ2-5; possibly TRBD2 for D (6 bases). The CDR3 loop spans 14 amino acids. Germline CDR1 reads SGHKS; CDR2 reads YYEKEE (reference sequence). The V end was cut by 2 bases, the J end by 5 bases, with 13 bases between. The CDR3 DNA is TGTGCCAGCAGCTTTCTATGTCGGGAGGAGACCCAGTACTTC. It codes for CASSFLCREETQYF. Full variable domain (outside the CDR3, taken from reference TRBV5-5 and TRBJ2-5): DAGVTQSPTHLIKTRGQQVTLRCSPISGHKSVSWYQQVLGQGPQFIFQYYEKEERGRGNFPDRFSARQFPNYSSELNVNALLLGDSALYLCASSFLCREETQYFGPGTRLLVL.

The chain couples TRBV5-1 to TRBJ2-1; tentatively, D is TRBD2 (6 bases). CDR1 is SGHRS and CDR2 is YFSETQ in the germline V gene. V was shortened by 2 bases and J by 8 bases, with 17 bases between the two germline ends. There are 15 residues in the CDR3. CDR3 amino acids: CASSLATRRAHEQFF. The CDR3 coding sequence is TGCGCCAGCAGCTTAGCCACAAGGAGGGCCCATGAGCAGTTCTTC. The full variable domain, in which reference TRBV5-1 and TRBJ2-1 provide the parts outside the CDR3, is KAGVTQTPRYLIKTRGQQVTLSCSPISGHRSVSWYQQTPGQGLQFLFEYFSETQRNKGNFPGRFSGRQFSNSRSEMNVSTLELGDSALYLCASSLATRRAHEQFFGPGTRLTVL.

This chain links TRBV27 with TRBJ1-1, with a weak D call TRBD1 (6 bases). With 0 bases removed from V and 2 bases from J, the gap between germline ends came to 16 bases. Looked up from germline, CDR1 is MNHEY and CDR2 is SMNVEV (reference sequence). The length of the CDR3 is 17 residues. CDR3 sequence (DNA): TGTGCCAGCAGTTTATCCACACACAGGGACCGAAACACTGAAGCTTTCTTT. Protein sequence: CASSLSTHRDRNTEAFF.